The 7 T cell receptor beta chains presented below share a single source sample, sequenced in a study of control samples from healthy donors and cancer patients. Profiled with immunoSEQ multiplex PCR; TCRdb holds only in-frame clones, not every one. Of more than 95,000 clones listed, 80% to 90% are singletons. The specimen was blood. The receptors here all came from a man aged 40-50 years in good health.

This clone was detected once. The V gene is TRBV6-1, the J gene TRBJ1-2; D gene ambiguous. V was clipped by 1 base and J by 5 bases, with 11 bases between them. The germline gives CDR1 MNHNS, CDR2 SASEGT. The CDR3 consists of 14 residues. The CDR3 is CASSEGGFYYGYTF. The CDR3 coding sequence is TGTGCCAGCAGTGAAGGCGGGTTCTATTATGGCTACACCTTC.

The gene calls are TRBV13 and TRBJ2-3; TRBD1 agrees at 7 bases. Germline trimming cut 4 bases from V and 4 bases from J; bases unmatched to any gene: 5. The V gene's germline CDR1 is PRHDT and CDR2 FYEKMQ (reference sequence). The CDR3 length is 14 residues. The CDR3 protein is CASSSRQGSDTQYF. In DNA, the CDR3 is TGTGCCAGCAGCTCCCGACAGGGTTCAGATACGCAGTATTTT.

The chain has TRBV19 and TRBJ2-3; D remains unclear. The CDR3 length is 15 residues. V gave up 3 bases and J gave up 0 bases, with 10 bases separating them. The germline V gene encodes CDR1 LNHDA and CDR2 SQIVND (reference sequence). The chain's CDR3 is CASSILGASTDTQYF. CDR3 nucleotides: TGTGCCAGTAGTATTCTAGGAGCTAGCACAGATACGCAGTATTTT. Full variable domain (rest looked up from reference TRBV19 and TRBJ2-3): DGGITQSPKYLFRKEGQNVTLSCEQNLNHDAMYWYRQDPGQGLRLIYYSQIVNDFQKGDIAEGYSVSREKKESFPLTVTSAQKNPTAFYLCASSILGASTDTQYFGPGTRLTVL.

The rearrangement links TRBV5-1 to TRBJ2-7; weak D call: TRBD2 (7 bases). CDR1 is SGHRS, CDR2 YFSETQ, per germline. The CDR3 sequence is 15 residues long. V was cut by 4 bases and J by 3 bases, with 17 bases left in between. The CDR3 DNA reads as TGCGCCAGCAGCCTTACGGCGGGGGCCCTCTACGAGCAGTACTTC. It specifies CASSLTAGALYEQYF.

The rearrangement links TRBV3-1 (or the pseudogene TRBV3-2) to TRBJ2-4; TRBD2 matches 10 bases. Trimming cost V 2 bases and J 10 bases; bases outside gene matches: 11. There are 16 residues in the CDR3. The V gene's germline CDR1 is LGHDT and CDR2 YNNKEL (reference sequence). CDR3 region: CASSQLFDSGGTIQYF. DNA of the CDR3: TGTGCCAGCAGCCAACTATTCGATAGCGGGGGGACGATTCAGTACTTC.

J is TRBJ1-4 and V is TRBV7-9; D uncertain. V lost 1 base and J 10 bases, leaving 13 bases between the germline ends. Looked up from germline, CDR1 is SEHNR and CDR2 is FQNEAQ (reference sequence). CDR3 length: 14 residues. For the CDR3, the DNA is TGTGCCAGCAGCTTAGACACAAACCGCGGAAAACTGTTTTTT. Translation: CASSLDTNRGKLFF.

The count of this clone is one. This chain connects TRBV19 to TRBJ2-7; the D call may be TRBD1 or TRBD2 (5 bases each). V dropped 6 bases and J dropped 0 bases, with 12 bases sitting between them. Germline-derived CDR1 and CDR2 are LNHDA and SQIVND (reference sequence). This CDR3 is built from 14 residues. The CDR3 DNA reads TGTGCCAGTAGATTGGGGGTACACTCCTACGAGCAGTACTTC. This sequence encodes CASRLGVHSYEQYF.